This T cell receptor beta chain was retrieved from a study of OX40 agonist ivuxolimab in advanced cancers. Whole-study context: Earlier anti-PD-1, anti-PD-L1 or anti-CTLA-4 therapy was permitted; roughly 37% had received some.

Systemic immunosuppression or a history of autoimmune disease excluded patients. Sequenced by immunoSEQ multiplex PCR; TCRdb stores in-frame clones only, minus some. The repertoire holds about 79,000 clones, with about 84% as singletons. General study findings and limits: Some patients without response likewise showed low normalized clonal expansion. The CD4+ and CD8+ T cells in the blood had expanded clonally by week 6 at 0.1 to 3.0 mg/kg.

The CDR3 is 16 amino acids. Germline assignment: CDR1 KGHSH and CDR2 LQKENI. J gave up 0 bases and V 4 bases, and 6 bases lay outside the gene matches. As concerns this clone: As yet, its antigen is unknown.

The clonotype comes from an adult with an advanced solid tumor such as melanoma, head and neck, liver or kidney cancer. The material sequenced was CD4+ or CD8+ T cells sorted from blood, taken in a trial of the OX40 agonist ivuxolimab. V is TRBV18 and J is TRBJ1-5, with TRBD1 identical over 7 bases. The CDR3 here is CASSQRQGASNQPQHF. The CDR3 bases are TGTGCCAGCTCACAAAGACAGGGAGCTAGCAATCAGCCCCAGCATTTT.